These 9 T cell receptor beta chains came from one sample sequenced in a study of shared T cell receptors in the human thymus. Assay: immunoSEQ multiplex PCR; the TCRdb copy retains only in-frame clones and omits some. The sample includes hundreds of thousands of clones, roughly 94% of them seen just once. The sequencing input was thymocytes. The receptor set was obtained from a human donor.

As DNA, the CDR3 is TGTGCCAGCAGCTTAGATCAACAGGGCGGGAATGAAAAACTGTTTTTT. This translates into CASSLDQQGGNEKLFF. The chain links TRBV7-8 to TRBJ1-4; D is possibly TRBD1 (6 bases). CDR3 length: 16 amino acids. In germline, CDR1 is SGHVS, CDR2 FQNEAQ. Trimming stripped 1 base from V and 5 bases from J, with 14 bases between.

The genes are TRBV14 and TRBJ2-2; 8 nucleotides line up with TRBD1. The V gene's germline CDR1 is SGHDN and CDR2 FVKESK. The CDR3 is 16 residues long. V was pared by 2 bases and J by 5 bases, with 7 bases of the junction left unmatched. In DNA, the CDR3 is TGTGCCAGCAGCCAACTCCGGACAGGGCGGACCGGGGAGCTGTTTTTT. Protein sequence: CASSQLRTGRTGELFF.

The chain is built from TRBV7-9 and TRBJ1-1; D is undetermined. This CDR3 is built from 15 residues. The germline CDR1 and CDR2 sequences are SEHNR and FQNEAQ (reference sequence). V lost 5 bases to trimming and J lost 0 bases, with 13 bases between them. The CDR3 DNA reads TGTGCCAGCAGCGCCCGGACGGAAATGAACACTGAAGCTTTCTTT. It specifies CASSARTEMNTEAFF.

In regard to this clone: At the DNA level, this CDR3 is encoded by other sequences in the same sample as well. The chain is built from TRBV28 and TRBJ2-3; 9 positions agree with TRBD2. The CDR3 spans 14 residues. V was pared by 6 bases and J by 2 bases, with 3 bases of the junction left unmatched. Germline V CDR1 and CDR2: MDHEN, SYDVKM. This CDR3 reads CASRLAGVTDTQYF. The CDR3 nucleotides are TGTGCCAGCAGGTTAGCGGGGGTCACAGATACGCAGTATTTT.

The rearrangement joins TRBV27 to TRBJ2-1; D unclear. CDR1 and CDR2 from the germline V gene are MNHEY and SMNVEV (reference sequence). The V end lost 6 bases, the J end lost 5 bases, and 11 bases lay between the germline ends. There are 13 residues in the CDR3. The CDR3 sequence: CASRNHTDNEQFF. The CDR3 nucleotides are TGTGCCAGCAGGAACCATACCGACAATGAGCAGTTCTTC.

This clone appeared a single time. This chain joins TRBV5-6 and TRBJ1-1, with D perhaps TRBD1 (5 bases). V was clipped by 0 bases and J by 1 base, with 7 bases between them. The CDR3 spans 14 residues. The germline V gene has CDR1 SGHDT and CDR2 YYEEEE. CDR3 residues: CASSLDRKNTEAFF. CDR3 DNA sequence: TGTGCCAGCAGCTTGGACAGGAAGAACACTGAAGCTTTCTTT.

The rearrangement uses TRBV7-2 and TRBJ1-5; D remains unclear. Germline-derived CDR1 and CDR2 are SGHTA and FQGNSA. V lost 1 base, J lost 4 bases, and 11 bases lay in between. CDR3 length: 15 residues. The CDR3 nucleotides read TGTGCCAGCAGCTTAGGGGGAGGGATAAATCAGCCCCAGCATTTT. Its translation: CASSLGGGINQPQHF.

This chain uses TRBV2 with TRBJ2-7; 9 bases align to TRBD1. Germline CDR1 SNHLY, CDR2 FYNNEI. There are 17 residues in the CDR3. V lost 4 bases to trimming and J lost 1 base; unmatched junction nucleotides: 11. The CDR3, as DNA: TGTGCCAGCAGTGCGCTAGGGACAGGGCTTAGTTCCTACGAGCAGTACTTC. Encoded protein: CASSALGTGLSSYEQYF.

The chain joins TRBV5-1 to TRBJ2-6; D gene uncertain. The CDR3 is 15 residues long. V was cut by 2 bases and J by 0 bases, with 6 bases left in between. CDR1 is SGHRS and CDR2 is YFSETQ in the germline V gene. CDR3 in DNA: TGCGCCAGCAGCTTAGGCACCTCTGGGGCCAACGTCCTGACTTTC. It specifies CASSLGTSGANVLTF. The variable domain in full, with the rest retrieved from reference TRBV5-1 and TRBJ2-6, is KAGVTQTPRYLIKTRGQQVTLSCSPISGHRSVSWYQQTPGQGLQFLFEYFSETQRNKGNFPGRFSGRQFSNSRSEMNVSTLELGDSALYLCASSLGTSGANVLTFGAGSRLTVL.